Shown below are 20 T cell receptor beta chains from a single sample sequenced in a study of tumor-infiltrating lymphocytes in primary liver carcinoma. Reverse transcription of approximately 500 ng total RNA with a constant-region primer produced TCR beta cDNA. Sequencing libraries for TCR beta derived from three nested multiplex PCR rounds that used slightly modified ARM-PCR. Researchers ran the first two PCR rounds for roughly 11 cycles each with TRBV1-TRBV30 forward primers and a C-beta reverse primer. A single record per CDR3 protein comes from TCRdb applying MiXCR to the multiplex PCR reads. The sample consists of about 320,000 distinct CDR3 sequences, roughly 60% of them appearing once. Unsorted whole blood supplied the RNA, and germline DNA was extracted too. Material for sequencing was peripheral blood. Receptor source: a man in his forties with primary liver carcinoma and hepatitis B virus infection.

Comments on this clonotype: Mismatch with germline at one junction end may stem from a read error. The chain joins TRBV11-1 to TRBJ1-1; D uncertain. Germline-derived CDR1 and CDR2 are SGHAT and FQDESV (reference sequence). The CDR3 spans 13 residues. The DNA of the CDR3 is TGTGCCAGTAGCTTGCATTTGAACACTGAAGATTTCTTT. Translated, it gives CASSLHLNTEDFF.

A word on this clonotype: A single base separates this from a much larger clone, so it may be a read error. Because it lacks the conserved phenylalanine or tryptophan at the end, this CDR3 is likely a read error. The chain is built from TRBV24-1 and TRBJ2-1; the D gene is possibly TRBD2 (6 bases). CDR3 length: 17 amino acids. V lost 4 bases to trimming and J lost 4 bases, with 19 bases between them. The germline V gene encodes CDR1 KGHDR and CDR2 SFDVKD. The DNA of the CDR3 is TGTGCCACCAGTGACCCCTCGACGGGAGTATTGTACAATGAGCAGTTCTTA. Its protein product is CATSDPSTGVLYNEQFL.

The chain recombines TRBV4-1 with TRBJ2-7; maybe TRBD2 (6 bases). The V gene lost 3 bases and the J gene lost 1 base, with 13 bases spanning the gap. Germline loops: CDR1 MGHRA, CDR2 YSYEKL. This CDR3 region has 15 residues. For the CDR3, the DNA is TGCGCCAGCAGCCAGCACCGGGACTGGTCCTACGAGCAGTACTTC. It codes for CASSQHRDWSYEQYF.

The rearrangement joins TRBV24-1 to TRBJ2-1; 16 bases agree with TRBD2. Per germline, CDR1 KGHDR and CDR2 SFDVKD. The CDR3 extends over 17 amino acids. With V trimmed by 5 bases and J by 6 bases, 6 bases remained unmatched. The CDR3, as DNA: TGTGCCACCAGTGGTTCCGGGACTAGCGGGAGGGCCAATGAGCAGTTCTTC. Encoded protein: CATSGSGTSGRANEQFF.

The table lists this clonotype with many counts. The chain recombines TRBV5-4 with TRBJ2-3, with 7 bases lining up with TRBD1. CDR1 SGHNT and CDR2 YYREEE come from the germline V gene (reference sequence). Trimming at V came to 0 bases and at J to 3 bases, leaving 4 bases not matched to a gene. This CDR3 is 15 amino acids long. The CDR3 sequence: CASSLDRGLTDTQYF. The CDR3 DNA sequence: TGTGCCAGCAGCTTGGACAGGGGCCTTACAGATACGCAGTATTTT.

V gene TRBV29-1 combines with J gene TRBJ1-3, with TRBD1 as a possible D gene (5 bases). Trimming stripped 6 bases from V and 0 bases from J, with 12 bases between. Germline CDR1 is SQVTM and CDR2 is ANQGSEA. The CDR3 has 14 amino acids. CDR3 protein: CSVGAGTSGNTIYF. Here the CDR3 DNA reads TGCAGCGTCGGAGCGGGGACCTCTGGAAACACCATATATTTT.

This clonotype has more than one count but fewer than ten. The chain joins TRBV19 to TRBJ2-7; TRBD1 or TRBD2 may be the D gene (5 bases each). This CDR3 comprises 14 residues. Trimming took 4 bases from V and 3 from J, leaving 13 bases between them. Germline V gene lookup returns CDR1 LNHDA and CDR2 SQIVND (reference sequence). CDR3: CASSSRDQYYEQYF. The CDR3 DNA follows: TGTGCCAGTAGTAGTAGGGACCAATACTACGAGCAGTACTTC.

Worth noting for this clonotype: This may stem from a read error, because a much larger clone lies one nucleotide away. A read error is likely, as this CDR3 ends without the conserved phenylalanine or tryptophan. V is TRBV6-5 and J is TRBJ1-1; no definite D call. The V end was cut by 6 bases, the J end by 1 base, with 18 bases between. This CDR3 comprises 16 residues. Germline CDR1 and CDR2: MNHEY and SVGAGI. Written as DNA, the CDR3 is TGTGCCAGCAGCCCCGGAGCCCGGAGGTGGAACACTGAAGCTTTCTTG. It specifies CASSPGARRWNTEAFL.

This clonotype was counted many times. The CDR3 spells CASSLRPGERDEQYF. The CDR3 nucleotides read TGTGCCAGCAGCCTAAGGCCGGGGGAACGGGACGAGCAGTACTTC. The V gene is TRBV12-3 or TRBV12-4, the J gene TRBJ2-7, with a weak D call TRBD2 (6 bases). This CDR3 contains 15 residues. V was cut by 6 bases and J by 5 bases, with 20 bases left in between.

The rearrangement links TRBV7-8 to TRBJ2-1, with TRBD1 as a possible D gene (5 bases). The CDR3 is 14 residues long. Deletions cut 0 bases from V and 10 bases from J, with 13 bases between. The V gene's germline CDR1 is SGHVS and CDR2 FQNEAQ. CDR3 coding DNA: TGTGCCAGCAGCTTAGCGCCCAGGGAAGGGGAGCAGTTCTTC. Translation: CASSLAPREGEQFF.

As to this clonotype: A read error may be the cause here, since a much bigger clone is one base away. The chain employs TRBV6-1 and TRBJ2-5; no definite D call. V was shortened by 0 bases and J by 4 bases, with 24 bases between the two germline ends. CDR3 size: 19 residues. The V gene's germline CDR1 is MNHNS and CDR2 SASEGT. CDR3 sequence reads: CASSEAASPSWTERETQYF. CDR3 DNA: TGTGCCAGCAGTGAAGCGGCCTCTCCATCCTGGACGGAACGAGAGACCCAGTACTTC.

For this clonotype: Likely a read error: the CDR3 ends without its conserved phenylalanine or tryptophan. The rearrangement uses TRBV11-3 and TRBJ2-2; TRBD1 matches at 9 bases. CDR1 is SGHNT and CDR2 is YENEEA in the germline V gene. The CDR3 totals 15 residues. The chain's CDR3 is CARSRDREGTVELFY. For the CDR3, the DNA is TGTGCCAGAAGTCGGGACAGGGAGGGCACCGTGGAGCTGTTTTAT.

The rearrangement links TRBV4-3 to TRBJ2-7, with 7 bases lining up with TRBD2. Germline assignment: CDR1 LGHNA and CDR2 YSLEER. The CDR3 loop spans 16 amino acids. The V and J ends lost 6 bases and 2 bases, in that order; junction bases with no gene match: 13. DNA of the CDR3: TGCGCCAGCAGACAACGACTGGCGGGAGCAACCTACGAGCAGTACTTC. Its protein product is CASRQRLAGATYEQYF.

A remark on this clonotype: One end of the junction fails to match germline, which may point to a read error. V and J are TRBV12-3 or TRBV12-4 and TRBJ2-1; TRBD2 aligns across 7 bases. The CDR3 loop spans 15 amino acids. In DNA, the CDR3 is TGTGCCAACAGTTTTACCGGGACTACCTACAATGAGCAGTTCTTC. It yields the protein CANSFTGTTYNEQFF.

This clonotype turned up a few times. The chain carries TRBV6-6 and TRBJ2-1, with 13 nucleotides matching TRBD2. CDR1 and CDR2 from the germline V gene are MNHNY and SVGAGI (reference sequence). V gave up 6 bases and J gave up 9 bases; unmatched junction bases: 5. The CDR3 consists of 14 residues. The CDR3 loop reads CASSGLAGDSEQFF. The CDR3 DNA sequence: TGTGCCAGCAGCGGACTAGCGGGAGACAGTGAGCAGTTCTTC.

On this clonotype: A clone one base away is much larger, so this may be a read error. This likely comes from a read error, as the CDR3 has no conserved phenylalanine or tryptophan at its end. The V call is TRBV29-1, the J call TRBJ2-3; 9 bases fit TRBD2. Per the germline V gene, CDR1 is SQVTM and CDR2 is ANQGSEA. There are 15 residues in the CDR3. The V segment lost 7 bases and the J segment 0 bases; nucleotides outside the gene matches: 8. DNA of the CDR3: TGCAGCGCTACCTCGACTAGCGGCAGCACAGATACGCAGTATCTT. This codes for CSATSTSGSTDTQYL.

V usage is TRBV6-2 or TRBV6-3 and J usage is TRBJ2-3; maybe TRBD2 (6 bases). The CDR3 runs to 13 residues. The V gene lost 6 bases and the J gene lost 5 bases, with 12 bases spanning the gap. Germline V gene lookup returns CDR1 MNHEY and CDR2 SVGEGT. The CDR3 bases are TGTGCCAGCAGGATAGTGGGAGGAGATACGCAGTATTTT. Translating it yields CASRIVGGDTQYF.

About this clonotype: Being one base from a much bigger clone, this may be a read error. The genes are TRBV12-3 or TRBV12-4 and TRBJ1-5; D might be TRBD1 (6 bases). This CDR3 has 14 amino acids. In DNA form, the CDR3 reads TGTACCAGCAGCAAGCGACAGGTCAATCAGCCCCAGCATTTT. Translating it yields CTSSKRQVNQPQHF.

The CDR3 DNA sequence: TGTGCCAGCAGCTTGATGGCGGGAGGGGTCGCCGGGGAGCTGTTTTTT. It is translated as CASSLMAGGVAGELFF. The chain joins TRBV5-4 to TRBJ2-2, with TRBD2 identical over 9 bases. The CDR3 contains 16 residues. Germline CDR1 SGHNT, CDR2 YYREEE (reference sequence). V dropped 1 base and J dropped 6; count of bases not matched to a gene: 7.

This clonotype was counted only a few times. V is TRBV11-2 and J is TRBJ2-1; D gene uncertain. Germline loops: CDR1 SGHAT, CDR2 FQNNGV. The germline V and J ends were trimmed by 6 bases and 6 bases, with 9 bases remaining between them. The CDR3 covers 12 residues. The CDR3 protein is CASSRSANEQFF. The CDR3 DNA sequence: TGTGCCAGCAGTCGTAGTGCCAATGAGCAGTTCTTC.